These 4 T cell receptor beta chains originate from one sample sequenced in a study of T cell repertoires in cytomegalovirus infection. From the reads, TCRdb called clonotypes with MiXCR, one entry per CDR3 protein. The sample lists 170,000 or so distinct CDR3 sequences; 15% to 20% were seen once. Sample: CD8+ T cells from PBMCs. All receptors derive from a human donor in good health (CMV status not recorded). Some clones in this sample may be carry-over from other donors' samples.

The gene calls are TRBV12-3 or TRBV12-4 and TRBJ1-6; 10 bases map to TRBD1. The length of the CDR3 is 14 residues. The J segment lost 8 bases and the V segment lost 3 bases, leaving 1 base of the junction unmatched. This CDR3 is CASSLGQGHSPLHF. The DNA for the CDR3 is TGTGCCAGCAGTTTGGGACAGGGGCATTCACCCCTCCACTTT.

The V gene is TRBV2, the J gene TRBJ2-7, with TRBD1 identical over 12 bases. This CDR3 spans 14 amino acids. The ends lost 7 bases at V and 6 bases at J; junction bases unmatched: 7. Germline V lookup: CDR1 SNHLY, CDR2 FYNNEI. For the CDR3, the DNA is TGTGCCAGCATGGCCCGGGACAGGGGGCTCGAGCAGTACTTC. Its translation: CASMARDRGLEQYF.

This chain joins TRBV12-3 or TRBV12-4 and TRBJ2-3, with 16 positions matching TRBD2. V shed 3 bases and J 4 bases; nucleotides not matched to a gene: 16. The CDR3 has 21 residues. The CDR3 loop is CASSFNKKGTSGGAEADTQYF. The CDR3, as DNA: TGTGCCAGCAGTTTTAATAAAAAGGGGACTAGCGGGGGGGCCGAGGCAGATACGCAGTATTTT.

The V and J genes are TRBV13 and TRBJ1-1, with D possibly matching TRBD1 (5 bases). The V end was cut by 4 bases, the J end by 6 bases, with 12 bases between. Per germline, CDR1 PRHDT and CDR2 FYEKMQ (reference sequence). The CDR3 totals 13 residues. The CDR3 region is CASSSWGDAEAFF. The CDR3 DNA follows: TGTGCCAGCAGCTCTTGGGGGGACGCTGAAGCTTTCTTT.